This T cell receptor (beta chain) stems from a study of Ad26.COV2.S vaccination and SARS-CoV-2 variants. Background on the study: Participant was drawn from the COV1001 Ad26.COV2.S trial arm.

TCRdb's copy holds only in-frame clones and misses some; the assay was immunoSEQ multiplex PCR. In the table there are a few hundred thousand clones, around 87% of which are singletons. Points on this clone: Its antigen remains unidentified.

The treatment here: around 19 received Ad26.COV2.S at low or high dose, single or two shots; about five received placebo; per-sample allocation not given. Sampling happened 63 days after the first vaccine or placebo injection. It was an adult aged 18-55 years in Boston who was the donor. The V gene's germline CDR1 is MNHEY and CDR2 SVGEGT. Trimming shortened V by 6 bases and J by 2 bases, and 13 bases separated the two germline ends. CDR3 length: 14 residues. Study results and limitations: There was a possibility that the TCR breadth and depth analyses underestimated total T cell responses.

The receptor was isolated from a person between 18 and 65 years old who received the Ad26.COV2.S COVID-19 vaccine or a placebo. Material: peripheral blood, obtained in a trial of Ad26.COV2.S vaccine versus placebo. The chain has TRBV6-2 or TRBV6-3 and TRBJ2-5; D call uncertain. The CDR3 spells CASSHRQYQETQYF. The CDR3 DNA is TGTGCCAGCAGCCACCGGCAGTATCAAGAGACCCAGTACTTC.